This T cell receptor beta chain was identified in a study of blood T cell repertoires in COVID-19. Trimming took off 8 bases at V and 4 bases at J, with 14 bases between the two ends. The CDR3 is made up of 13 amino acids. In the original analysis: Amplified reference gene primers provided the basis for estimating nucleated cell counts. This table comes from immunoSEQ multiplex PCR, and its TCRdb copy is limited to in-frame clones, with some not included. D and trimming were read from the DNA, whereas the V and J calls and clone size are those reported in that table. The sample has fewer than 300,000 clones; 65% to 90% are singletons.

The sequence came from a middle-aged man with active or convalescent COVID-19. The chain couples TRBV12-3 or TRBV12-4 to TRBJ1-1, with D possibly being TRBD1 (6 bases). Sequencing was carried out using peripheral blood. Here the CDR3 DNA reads TGTGCCAGCGGCCCTCAGGGGTTCACTGAAGCTTTCTTT. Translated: CASGPQGFTEAFF.